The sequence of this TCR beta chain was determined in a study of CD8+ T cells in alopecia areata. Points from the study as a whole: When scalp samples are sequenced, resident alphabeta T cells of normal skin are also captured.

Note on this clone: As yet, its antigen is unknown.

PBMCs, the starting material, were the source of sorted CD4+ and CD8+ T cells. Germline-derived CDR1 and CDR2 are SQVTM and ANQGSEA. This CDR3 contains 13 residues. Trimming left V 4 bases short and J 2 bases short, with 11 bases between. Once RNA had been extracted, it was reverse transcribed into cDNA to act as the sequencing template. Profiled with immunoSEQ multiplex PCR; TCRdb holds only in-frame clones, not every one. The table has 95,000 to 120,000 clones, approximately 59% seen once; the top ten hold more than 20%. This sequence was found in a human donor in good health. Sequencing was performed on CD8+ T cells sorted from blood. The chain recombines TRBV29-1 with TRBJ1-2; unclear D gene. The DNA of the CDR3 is TGCAGCGTTGGCCCGGGCGGGAACTATGGCTACACCTTC. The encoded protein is CSVGPGGNYGYTF.